The 23 T cell receptor beta chains presented below share a single source sample, sequenced in a study of blood T cell repertoires in COVID-19. Some clones are missing from TCRdb's copy, which holds only in-frame ones; the method was immunoSEQ multiplex PCR. The sample shows about 200,000 clones, about 88% of them seen only once. Sequencing was performed on peripheral blood. The receptors were sampled from a man aged 35 to 55 with active or convalescent COVID-19.

Only a few counts were recorded for this clone. This chain connects TRBV19 to TRBJ2-5, with no clear D. Trimming left V 5 bases short and J 2 bases short, with 9 bases between. The CDR3 is 13 amino acids. The germline CDR1 and CDR2 sequences are LNHDA and SQIVND (reference sequence). CDR3 in amino acids: CASSFADQETQYF. CDR3 bases: TGTGCCAGTAGTTTCGCAGATCAAGAGACCCAGTACTTC. Filled out from reference TRBV19 and TRBJ2-5, the complete variable domain reads DGGITQSPKYLFRKEGQNVTLSCEQNLNHDAMYWYRQDPGQGLRLIYYSQIVNDFQKGDIAEGYSVSREKKESFPLTVTSAQKNPTAFYLCASSFADQETQYFGPGTRLLVL.

The chain employs TRBV19 and TRBJ2-2; D perhaps matches TRBD1 (6 bases). This CDR3 contains 15 residues. The ends were cut back, 3 bases at V and 3 bases at J, with 11 bases in the middle. Germline-derived CDR1 and CDR2 are LNHDA and SQIVND (reference sequence). The CDR3 nucleotides are TGTGCCAGTAGTATCAGGGGTTTTGACACCGGGGAGCTGTTTTTT. It encodes CASSIRGFDTGELFF.

To note about this clone: Other DNA sequences in this specimen translate into the identical CDR3. The V call is TRBV18, the J call TRBJ2-7; possibly TRBD2 for D (5 bases). V lost 3 bases and J lost 4, with 10 bases in between. Germline CDR1 is KGHSH and CDR2 is LQKENI. This CDR3 comprises 13 residues. CDR3 sequence reads: CASSPSGLYEQYF. CDR3 DNA sequence: TGTGCCAGCTCACCTTCCGGACTTTACGAGCAGTACTTC.

The chain has TRBV7-2 and TRBJ1-2, with 9 bases aligning to TRBD1. After removal of 5 bases from V and 7 bases from J, the junction contained 5 bases not matched to a gene. The germline V gene has CDR1 SGHTA and CDR2 FQGNSA. The CDR3 runs to 13 residues. CDR3 sequence: CASSRTGVGGYTF. CDR3 sequence (DNA): TGTGCCAGCAGCCGGACAGGGGTCGGTGGCTACACCTTC.

The chain uses TRBV6-2 or TRBV6-3 and TRBJ1-1; tentatively, D is TRBD1 (5 bases). Trimming removed 5 bases at V and 8 bases at J, with 9 bases between. Germline V gene data show CDR1 as MNHEY and CDR2 as SVGEGT. This CDR3 region has 11 residues. The CDR3 nucleotides are TGTGCCAGCAGTAGGGGATCCGAAGCTTTCTTT. It codes for CASSRGSEAFF.

J is TRBJ2-1 and V is TRBV7-9; possible D gene TRBD1, 6 bases. Germline V gene sequence: CDR1 SEHNR, CDR2 FQNEAQ (reference sequence). This CDR3 comprises 13 residues. The V end was cut by 6 bases, the J end by 9 bases, with 15 bases between. CDR3 DNA: TGTGCCAGCAGACGAACAGGGCTGGGTGAGCAGTTCTTC. This gives the protein CASRRTGLGEQFF.

The chain combines TRBV5-1 with TRBJ2-1, with 7 bases that match TRBD1. With 3 bases clipped from V and 3 bases from J, the junction kept 9 bases outside the gene matches. Germline assignment: CDR1 SGHRS and CDR2 YFSETQ. The CDR3 extends over 16 amino acids. This CDR3 reads CASSSITGERYNEQFF. The DNA for the CDR3 is TGCGCCAGCAGCTCCATAACAGGGGAGCGCTACAATGAGCAGTTCTTC.

This chain connects TRBV5-8 to TRBJ1-2; 7 bases align to TRBD1. This CDR3 contains 16 residues. V was clipped by 2 bases and J by 7 bases; unmatched bases: 14. Germline-derived CDR1 and CDR2 are SGHTS and YDEGEE. CDR3 DNA sequence: TGTGCCAGCAGCTTCTCTGCTAGACAGGGCGGCGGTGGCTACACCTTC. Residues: CASSFSARQGGGGYTF.

This CDR3 reads CASSPDILSETQYF. CDR3 sequence (DNA): TGTGCCAGCTCACCCGACATTCTATCGGAGACCCAGTACTTC. This chain connects TRBV18 to TRBJ2-5; no clear D. This CDR3 is 14 amino acids long. V gave up 3 bases and J gave up 5 bases, with 13 bases separating them. CDR1 and CDR2 (germline): KGHSH, LQKENI.

A few counts support this clone. The chain joins TRBV7-2 to TRBJ2-7; D remains unclear. The CDR3 consists of 14 residues. CDR1 SGHTA and CDR2 FQGNSA come from the germline V gene. V lost 1 base and J 2 bases, leaving 9 bases between the germline ends. The CDR3 DNA reads TGTGCCAGCAGCTTAGTCGCGGCGGCCTACGAGCAGTACTTC. Protein product: CASSLVAAAYEQYF.

The chain is built from TRBV29-1 and TRBJ2-5, with 8 bases lining up with TRBD1. Germline V lookup: CDR1 SQVTM, CDR2 ANQGSEA. V shed 0 bases, J shed 5 bases, and the junction held 2 bases outside the gene matches. There are 13 residues in the CDR3. The CDR3 is CSVEDWDRETQYF. The DNA of the CDR3 is TGCAGCGTTGAAGACTGGGACAGGGAGACCCAGTACTTC. Full variable domain (remainder filled in from reference TRBV29-1 and TRBJ2-5): SAVISQKPSRDICQRGTSLTIQCQVDSQVTMMFWYRQQPGQSLTLIATANQGSEATYESGFVIDKFPISRPNLTFSTLTVSNMSPEDSSIYLCSVEDWDRETQYFGPGTRLLVL.

V is TRBV9 and J is TRBJ1-2; D not resolved. V was trimmed by 3 bases and J by 3 bases, leaving 12 bases between them. Germline V gives CDR1 SGDLS, CDR2 YYNGEE. This CDR3 contains 14 residues. This chain's CDR3 is CASSAQGGHYGYTF. The DNA for the CDR3 is TGTGCCAGCAGCGCACAAGGAGGGCACTATGGCTACACCTTC.

This clone was observed a handful of times. The chain is built from TRBV29-1 and TRBJ2-7; perhaps TRBD1 as D (6 bases). V lost 1 base to trimming and J lost 1 base, with 11 bases between them. Germline loops: CDR1 SQVTM, CDR2 ANQGSEA. The CDR3 is 14 amino acids. This chain's CDR3 is CSVEVDSSSYEQYF. The CDR3 DNA follows: TGCAGCGTTGAAGTGGACAGCAGTTCCTACGAGCAGTACTTC.

A word on this clone: In the same sample, other DNA sequences code for this CDR3. The chain uses TRBV27 and TRBJ2-7; TRBD2 agrees at 8 bases. The CDR3 spans 13 residues. V lost 5 bases and J lost 2; bases outside the gene matches: 2. Germline lookup yields CDR1 MNHEY and CDR2 SMNVEV (reference sequence). CDR3 in amino acids: CASSPGLAYEQYF. The CDR3 coding sequence is TGTGCCAGCAGTCCGGGACTAGCCTACGAGCAGTACTTC.

The CDR3, as DNA: TGTGCCAGCAGCCCGGGACAGGGTGGGCAGCCCCAGCATTTT. It encodes CASSPGQGGQPQHF. The chain has TRBV3-1 (or the pseudogene TRBV3-2) and TRBJ1-5; 9 nucleotides match TRBD1. The CDR3 length is 14 residues. Germline lookup yields CDR1 LGHDT and CDR2 YNNKEL (reference sequence). Trimming cost V 4 bases and J 7 bases; bases outside gene matches: 5.

The count of this clone is one. The rearrangement joins TRBV12-3 or TRBV12-4 to TRBJ2-7, with D possibly TRBD2 on 5 matching bases. The length of the CDR3 is 12 residues. Deletions cut 5 bases from V and 1 base from J, with 6 bases between. The CDR3 nucleotides are TGTGCCAGCAGTGGGAGATCCTACGAGCAGTACTTC. Translation: CASSGRSYEQYF.

The V and J genes are TRBV6-6 and TRBJ2-6; possible D gene TRBD2, 6 bases. The CDR3 loop spans 17 amino acids. The V and J ends lost 5 bases and 4 bases respectively, with 18 bases between them. The V gene's germline CDR1 is MNHNY and CDR2 SVGAGI (reference sequence). CDR3 in amino acids: CASSPSGGRSGANVLTF. CDR3 coding DNA: TGTGCCAGCAGTCCCTCCGGGGGAAGGTCAGGGGCCAACGTCCTGACTTTC.

The chain is built from TRBV15 and TRBJ2-7, with unresolved D. V was shortened by 2 bases and J by 6 bases, with 11 bases between the two germline ends. The CDR3 contains 13 residues. Germline V gene lookup returns CDR1 LNHNV and CDR2 YYDKDF (reference sequence). The CDR3 sequence is CATSRTRLGEQYF. CDR3 bases: TGTGCCACCAGCAGAACCAGACTGGGCGAGCAGTACTTC.

The J gene is TRBJ1-5, the V gene TRBV3-1 (or the pseudogene TRBV3-2); 9 bases map to TRBD1. The CDR3 covers 14 residues. The junction had 5 bases not matched to a gene; V was cut back by 6 bases and J by 5 bases. Germline lookup yields CDR1 LGHDT and CDR2 YNNKEL (reference sequence). The CDR3 region is CASSRGQGYQPQHF. In DNA, the CDR3 is TGTGCCAGCAGTCGGGGACAGGGCTATCAGCCCCAGCATTTT.

V and J are TRBV2 and TRBJ2-3, with 10 bases identical to TRBD2. After removal of 0 bases from V and 7 bases from J, the junction contained 7 bases not matched to a gene. The germline V gene encodes CDR1 SNHLY and CDR2 FYNNEI. CDR3 length: 16 amino acids. The DNA of the CDR3 is TGTGCCAGCAGTGAAGCGGCTAGCGGGGGTGGATATACGCAGTATTTT. Its protein is CASSEAASGGGYTQYF.

The V call is TRBV5-4, the J call TRBJ2-3; 11 bases line up with TRBD2. The V and J ends lost 5 bases and 1 base, in that order; junction bases with no gene match: 6. Germline values: CDR1 SGHNT, CDR2 YYREEE (reference sequence). The CDR3 is made up of 16 amino acids. CDR3 nucleotide sequence: TGTGCCAGCAGTCAGACTAGCGGGGCTCGCACAGATACGCAGTATTTT. As protein: CASSQTSGARTDTQYF. Based on the CDR3 plus reference TRBV5-4 and TRBJ2-3, the full variable domain is ETGVTQSPTHLIKTRGQQVTLRCSSQSGHNTVSWYQQALGQGPQFIFQYYREEENGRGNFPPRFSGLQFPNYSSELNVNALELDDSALYLCASSQTSGARTDTQYFGPGTRLTVL.

This chain joins TRBV6-5 and TRBJ2-2; tentative D call: TRBD1 (5 bases). CDR1 MNHEY and CDR2 SVGAGI come from the germline V gene. Trimming took 6 bases from V and 5 from J, leaving 16 bases between them. The CDR3 totals 15 residues. DNA of the CDR3: TGTGCCAGCAGCCCCAGGGTATTCCGGACCGGGGAGCTGTTTTTT. It specifies CASSPRVFRTGELFF.

The gene calls are TRBV11-3 and TRBJ2-7; a weak D match, TRBD2 (6 bases). From germline, CDR1 is SGHNT and CDR2 YENEEA. The CDR3 has 13 residues. Trimming pared 4 bases from V and 1 base from J, leaving 8 bases between. CDR3 nucleotides: TGTGCCAGCAGCTCGGGGGAGTCCTACGAGCAGTACTTC. This codes for CASSSGESYEQYF.